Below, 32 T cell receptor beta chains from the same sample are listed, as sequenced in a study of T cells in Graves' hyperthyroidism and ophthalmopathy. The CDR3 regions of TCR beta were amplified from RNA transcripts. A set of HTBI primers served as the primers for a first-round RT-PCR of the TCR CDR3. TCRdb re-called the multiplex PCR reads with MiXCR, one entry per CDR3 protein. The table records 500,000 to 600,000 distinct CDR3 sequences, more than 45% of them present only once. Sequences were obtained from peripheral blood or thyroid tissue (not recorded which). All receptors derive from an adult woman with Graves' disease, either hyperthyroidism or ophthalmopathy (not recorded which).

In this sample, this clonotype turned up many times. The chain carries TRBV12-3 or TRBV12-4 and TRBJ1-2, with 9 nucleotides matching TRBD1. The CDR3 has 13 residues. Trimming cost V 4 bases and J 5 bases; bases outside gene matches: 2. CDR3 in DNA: TGTGCCAGCAGTTCCGGACAGGGGTATGGCTACACCTTC. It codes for CASSSGQGYGYTF.

The CDR3, as DNA: TGTGCCAGCAGCTTAGTTGGAACATCGAGCGAGTTCTTC. This sequence encodes CASSLVGTSSEFF. This chain connects TRBV7-8 to TRBJ2-1; D not resolved. Trimming left V 1 base short and J 14 bases short, with 15 bases between. The V gene's germline CDR1 is SGHVS and CDR2 FQNEAQ. The CDR3 loop spans 13 amino acids.

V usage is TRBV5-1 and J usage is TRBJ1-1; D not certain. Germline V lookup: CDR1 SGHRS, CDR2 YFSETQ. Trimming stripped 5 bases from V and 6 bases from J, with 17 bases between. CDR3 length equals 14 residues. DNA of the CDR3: TGCGCCAGCAGGAGACGGTCGAGCGGGTCTGAAGCTTTCTTT. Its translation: CASRRRSSGSEAFF.

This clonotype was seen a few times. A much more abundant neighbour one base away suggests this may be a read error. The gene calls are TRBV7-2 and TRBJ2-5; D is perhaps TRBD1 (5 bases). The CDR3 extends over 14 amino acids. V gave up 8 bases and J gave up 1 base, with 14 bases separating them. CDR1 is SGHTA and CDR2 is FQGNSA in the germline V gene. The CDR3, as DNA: TGTGCCAGCGGCTCTCGACAGATCCAAGAGACCCAGTACTTC. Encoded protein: CASGSRQIQETQYF.

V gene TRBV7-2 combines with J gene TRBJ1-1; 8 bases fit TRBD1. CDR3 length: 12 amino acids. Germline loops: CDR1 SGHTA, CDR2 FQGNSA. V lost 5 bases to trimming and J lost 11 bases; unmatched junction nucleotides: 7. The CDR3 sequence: CASSQGTGSAFF. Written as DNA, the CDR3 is TGTGCCAGCAGCCAAGGGACAGGCTCCGCTTTCTTT.

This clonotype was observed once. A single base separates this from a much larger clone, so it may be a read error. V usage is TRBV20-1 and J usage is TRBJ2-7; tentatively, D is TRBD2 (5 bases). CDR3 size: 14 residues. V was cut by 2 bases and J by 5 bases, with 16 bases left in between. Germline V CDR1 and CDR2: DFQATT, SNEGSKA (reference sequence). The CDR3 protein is CSARRGFAAHEQYF. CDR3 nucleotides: TGCAGTGCTAGACGGGGATTCGCCGCCCACGAGCAGTACTTC.

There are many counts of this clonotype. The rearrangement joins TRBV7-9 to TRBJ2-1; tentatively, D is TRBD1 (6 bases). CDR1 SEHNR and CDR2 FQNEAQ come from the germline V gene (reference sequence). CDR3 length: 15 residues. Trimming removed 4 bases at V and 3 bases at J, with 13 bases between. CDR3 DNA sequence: TGTGCCAGCAGCTCTCAGGGGCTCCTCTACAATGAGCAGTTCTTC. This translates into CASSSQGLLYNEQFF.

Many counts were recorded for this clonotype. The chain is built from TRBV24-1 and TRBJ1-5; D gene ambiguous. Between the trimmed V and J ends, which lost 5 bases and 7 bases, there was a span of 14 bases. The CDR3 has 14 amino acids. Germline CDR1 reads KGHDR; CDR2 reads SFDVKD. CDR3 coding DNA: TGTGCCACCAGTGGGCCCGACTTTGGCCAGCCCCAGCATTTT. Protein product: CATSGPDFGQPQHF.

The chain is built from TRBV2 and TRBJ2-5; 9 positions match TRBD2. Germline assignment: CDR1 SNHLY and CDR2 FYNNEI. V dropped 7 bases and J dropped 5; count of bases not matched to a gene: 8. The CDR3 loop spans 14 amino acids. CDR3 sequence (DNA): TGTGCCAGCATCCGGACTAGCGTTCAGGAGACCCAGTACTTC. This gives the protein CASIRTSVQETQYF.

The CDR3 protein is CASSPPDSNSPLHF. In DNA form, the CDR3 reads TGTGCCAGCAGCCCCCCTGACAGTAATTCACCCCTCCACTTT. The chain employs TRBV12-3 or TRBV12-4 and TRBJ1-6, with a possible D match to TRBD1 (5 bases). Trimming removed 6 bases from V and 6 bases from J, with 12 bases in between. The CDR3 sequence is 14 residues long.

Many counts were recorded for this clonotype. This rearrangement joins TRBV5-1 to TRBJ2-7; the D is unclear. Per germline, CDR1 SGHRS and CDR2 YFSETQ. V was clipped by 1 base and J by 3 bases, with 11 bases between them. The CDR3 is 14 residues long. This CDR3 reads CASSLSSLNYEQYF. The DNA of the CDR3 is TGCGCCAGCAGCTTGAGTAGCCTAAACTACGAGCAGTACTTC.

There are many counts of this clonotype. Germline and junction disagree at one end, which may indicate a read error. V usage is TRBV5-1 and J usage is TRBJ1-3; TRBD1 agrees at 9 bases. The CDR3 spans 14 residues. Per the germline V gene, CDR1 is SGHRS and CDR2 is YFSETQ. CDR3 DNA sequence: TGCGCCAGCAGAGGGACAGGGTCTGGGAACACCATATATTTT. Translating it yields CASRGTGSGNTIYF. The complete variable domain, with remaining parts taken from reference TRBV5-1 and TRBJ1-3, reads KAGVTQTPRYLIKTRGQQVTLSCSPISGHRSVSWYQQTPGQGLQFLFEYFSETQRNKGNFPGRFSGRQFSNSRSEMNVSTLELGDSALYLCASRGTGSGNTIYFGEGSWLTVV.

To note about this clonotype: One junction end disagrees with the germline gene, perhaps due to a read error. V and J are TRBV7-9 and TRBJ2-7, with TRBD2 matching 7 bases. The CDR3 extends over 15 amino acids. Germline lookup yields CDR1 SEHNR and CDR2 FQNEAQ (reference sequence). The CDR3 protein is CASSPETRGRHEQYF. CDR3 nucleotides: TGCGCCAGCAGCCCCGAGACCCGCGGGAGACACGAGCAGTACTTC.

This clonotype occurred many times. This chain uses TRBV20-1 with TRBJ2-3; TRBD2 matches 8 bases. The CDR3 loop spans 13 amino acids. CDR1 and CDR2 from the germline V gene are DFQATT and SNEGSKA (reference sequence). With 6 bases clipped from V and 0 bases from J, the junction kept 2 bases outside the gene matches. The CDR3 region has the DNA TGCAGTGCCAAGCGGGGGAGCACAGATACGCAGTATTTT. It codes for CSAKRGSTDTQYF.

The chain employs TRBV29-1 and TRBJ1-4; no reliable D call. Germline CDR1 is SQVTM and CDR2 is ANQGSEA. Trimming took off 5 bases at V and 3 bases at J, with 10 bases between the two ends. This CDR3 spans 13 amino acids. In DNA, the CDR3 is TGCAGCGTTTTGCAGGAAGCTAATGAAAAACTGTTTTTT. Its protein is CSVLQEANEKLFF. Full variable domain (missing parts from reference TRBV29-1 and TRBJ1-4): SAVISQKPSRDICQRGTSLTIQCQVDSQVTMMFWYRQQPGQSLTLIATANQGSEATYESGFVIDKFPISRPNLTFSTLTVSNMSPEDSSIYLCSVLQEANEKLFFGSGTQLSVL.

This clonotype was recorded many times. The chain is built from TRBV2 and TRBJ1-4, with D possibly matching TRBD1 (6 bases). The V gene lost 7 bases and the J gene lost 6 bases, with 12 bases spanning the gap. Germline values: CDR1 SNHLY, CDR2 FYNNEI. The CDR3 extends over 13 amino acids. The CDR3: CASTGGVYEKLFF. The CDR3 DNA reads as TGTGCCAGCACTGGGGGCGTCTATGAAAAACTGTTTTTT. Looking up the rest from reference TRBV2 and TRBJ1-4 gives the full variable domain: EPEVTQTPSHQVTQMGQEVILRCVPISNHLYFYWYRQILGQKVEFLVSFYNNEISEKSEIFDDQFSVERPDGSNFTLKIRSTKLEDSAMYFCASTGGVYEKLFFGSGTQLSVL.

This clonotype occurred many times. The CDR3 DNA sequence: TGTGCCAGCAGCCAAGCTAACTATGGCTACACCTTC. Translation: CASSQANYGYTF. This chain links TRBV14 with TRBJ1-2; D is uncertain. The germline V gene has CDR1 SGHDN and CDR2 FVKESK. Deletions cut 1 base from V and 0 bases from J, with 0 bases between. This CDR3 region has 12 residues.

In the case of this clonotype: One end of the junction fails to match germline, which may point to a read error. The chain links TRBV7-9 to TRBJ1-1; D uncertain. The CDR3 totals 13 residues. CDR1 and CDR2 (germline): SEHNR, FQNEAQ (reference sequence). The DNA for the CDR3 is TGTGCCAGCAGCCTCCCGCGGCACACCGAAGTTTTCTTT. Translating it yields CASSLPRHTEVFF.

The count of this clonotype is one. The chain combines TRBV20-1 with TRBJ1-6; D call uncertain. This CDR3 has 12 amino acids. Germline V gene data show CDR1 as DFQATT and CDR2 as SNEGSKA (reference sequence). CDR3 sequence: CRNSGSRAPLHF. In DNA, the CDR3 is TGCAGGAACTCGGGCTCCCGGGCACCCCTCCACTTT.

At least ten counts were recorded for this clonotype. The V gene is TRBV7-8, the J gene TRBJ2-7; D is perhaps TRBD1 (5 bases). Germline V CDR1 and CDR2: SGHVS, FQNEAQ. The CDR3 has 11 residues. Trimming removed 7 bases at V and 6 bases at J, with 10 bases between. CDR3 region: CASTQGAEQYF. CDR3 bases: TGTGCCAGCACCCAGGGTGCCGAGCAGTACTTC.

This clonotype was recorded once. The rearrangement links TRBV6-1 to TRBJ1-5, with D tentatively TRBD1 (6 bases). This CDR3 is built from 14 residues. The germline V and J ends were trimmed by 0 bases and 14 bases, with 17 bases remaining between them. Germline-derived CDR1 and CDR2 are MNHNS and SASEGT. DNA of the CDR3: TGTGCCAGCAGTGAAGCGGTGGGGGGCGGGCACGAGCATTTT. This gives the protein CASSEAVGGGHEHF.

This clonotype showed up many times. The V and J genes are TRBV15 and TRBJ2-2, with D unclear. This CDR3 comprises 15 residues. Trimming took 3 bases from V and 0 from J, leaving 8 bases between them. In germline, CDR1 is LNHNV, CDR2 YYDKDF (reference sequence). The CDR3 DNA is TGTGCCACCAGCAGTTCGCTGGCGAACACCGGGGAGCTGTTTTTT. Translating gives CATSSSLANTGELFF.

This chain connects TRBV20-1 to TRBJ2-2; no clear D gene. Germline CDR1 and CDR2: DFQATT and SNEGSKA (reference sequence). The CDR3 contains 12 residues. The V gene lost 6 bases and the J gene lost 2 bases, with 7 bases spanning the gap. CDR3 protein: CSAPKNTGELFF. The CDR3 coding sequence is TGCAGTGCACCTAAAAACACCGGGGAGCTGTTTTTT.

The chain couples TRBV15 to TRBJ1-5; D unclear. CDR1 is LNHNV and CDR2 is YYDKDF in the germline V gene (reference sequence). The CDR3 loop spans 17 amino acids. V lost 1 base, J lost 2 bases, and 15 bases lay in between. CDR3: CATSRGAGFSGNQPQHF. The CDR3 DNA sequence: TGTGCCACCAGCAGAGGGGCAGGTTTCTCGGGCAATCAGCCCCAGCATTTT.

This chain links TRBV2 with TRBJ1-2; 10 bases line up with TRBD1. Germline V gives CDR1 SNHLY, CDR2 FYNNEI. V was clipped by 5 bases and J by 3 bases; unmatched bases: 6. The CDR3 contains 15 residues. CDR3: CASSRTGGVYYGYTF. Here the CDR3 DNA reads TGTGCCAGCAGTCGGACAGGGGGGGTATACTATGGCTACACCTTC. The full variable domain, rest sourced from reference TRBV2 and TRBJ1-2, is EPEVTQTPSHQVTQMGQEVILRCVPISNHLYFYWYRQILGQKVEFLVSFYNNEISEKSEIFDDQFSVERPDGSNFTLKIRSTKLEDSAMYFCASSRTGGVYYGYTFGSGTRLTVV.

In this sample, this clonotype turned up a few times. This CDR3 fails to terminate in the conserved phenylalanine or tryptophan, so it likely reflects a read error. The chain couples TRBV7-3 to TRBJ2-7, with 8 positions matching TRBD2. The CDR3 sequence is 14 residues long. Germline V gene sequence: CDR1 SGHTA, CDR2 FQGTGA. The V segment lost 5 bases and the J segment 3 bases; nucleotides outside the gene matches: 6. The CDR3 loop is CASSPRGGFYEQYL. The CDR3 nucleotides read TGTGCCAGCAGCCCCCGGGGGGGCTTCTACGAGCAGTACCTC.

This CDR3 reads CASSERDEETQYF. The CDR3 DNA follows: TGTGCCAGTAGTGAGAGGGACGAAGAGACCCAGTACTTC. The chain couples TRBV19 to TRBJ2-5, with D perhaps TRBD1 or TRBD2 (5 bases each). V shed 5 bases and J shed 3 bases, with 10 bases lying between them. CDR3 size: 13 residues. Looked up from germline, CDR1 is LNHDA and CDR2 is SQIVND (reference sequence).

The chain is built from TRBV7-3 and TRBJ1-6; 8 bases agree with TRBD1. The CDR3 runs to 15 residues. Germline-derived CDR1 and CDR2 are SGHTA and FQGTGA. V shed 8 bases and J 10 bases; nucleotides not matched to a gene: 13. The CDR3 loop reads CASDLPGQDGSPLHF. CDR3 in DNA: TGTGCCAGCGATCTCCCGGGACAGGATGGATCACCCCTCCACTTT.

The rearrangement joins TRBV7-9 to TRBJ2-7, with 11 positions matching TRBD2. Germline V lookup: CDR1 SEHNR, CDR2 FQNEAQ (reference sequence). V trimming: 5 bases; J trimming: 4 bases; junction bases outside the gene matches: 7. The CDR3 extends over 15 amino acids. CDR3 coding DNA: TGTGCCAGCAGCCGGTCGACTAGCGGGACGTACGAGCAGTACTTC. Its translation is CASSRSTSGTYEQYF.

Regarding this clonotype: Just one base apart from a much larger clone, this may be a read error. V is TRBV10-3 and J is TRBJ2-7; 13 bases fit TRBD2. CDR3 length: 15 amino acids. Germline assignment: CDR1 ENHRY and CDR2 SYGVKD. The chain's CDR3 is CASSLGLAGVLEQHF. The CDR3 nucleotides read TGTGCCAGCAGCTTAGGACTAGCGGGAGTTCTCGAGCAGCACTTC.

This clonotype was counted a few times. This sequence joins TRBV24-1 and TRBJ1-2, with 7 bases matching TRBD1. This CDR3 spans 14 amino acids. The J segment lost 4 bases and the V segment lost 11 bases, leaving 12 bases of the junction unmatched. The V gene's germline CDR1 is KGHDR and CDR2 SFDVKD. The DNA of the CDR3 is TGTGCCAGCAGCTCCTACGGGACAGCCTATGGCTACACCTTC. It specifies CASSSYGTAYGYTF.

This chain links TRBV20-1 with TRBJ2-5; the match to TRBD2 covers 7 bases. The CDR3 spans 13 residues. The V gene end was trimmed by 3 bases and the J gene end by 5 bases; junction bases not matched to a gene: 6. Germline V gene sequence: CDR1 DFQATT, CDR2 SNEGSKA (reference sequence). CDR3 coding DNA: TGCAGTGCTAGTCTCGGGGGGAACGAGACCCAGTACTTC. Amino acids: CSASLGGNETQYF.